This T cell receptor beta chain is from a study of cytomegalovirus exposure and HLA in healthy donors. CDR1 and CDR2 from the germline V gene are SGHAT and FQNNGV. This CDR3 is built from 16 residues. The ends lost 5 bases at V and 0 bases at J; junction bases unmatched: 7. It was with 60 Vbeta and 13 Jbeta primers that the PCR ran. Only in-frame clones appear in the TCRdb table, and some are missing; sequencing was by immunoSEQ multiplex PCR. The data hold under 200,000 clones, with 78% observed a single time. Sequencing was done on a sample of PBMCs. The clonotype originates from a woman aged 50 to 60 in good health and CMV-seropositive. The rearrangement joins TRBV11-2 to TRBJ2-3, with TRBD2 identical over 8 bases. DNA of the CDR3: TGTGCCAGCAGCCGACTTAGCGGGGAAAGCACAGATACGCAGTATTTT. As protein: CASSRLSGESTDTQYF.